Listed below are T cell receptor beta chains from one sample, sequenced in a study of T-cell reconstitution after alpha-beta-depleted transplantation in children. Via MiXCR, TCRdb re-called the PCR reads, giving one row per CDR3 protein. The profile shows some 500,000 distinct CDR3 sequences, about 33% of them singletons. The sequencing used PBMCs from the stem cell graft donor, collected from the stem cell graft. Receptors originate from a human donor who donated a stem cell graft to a child with aplastic anemia. Each CDR3 is given with its conserved first and last residue. The D gene is left open where the match is weak. Clone sizes are given selectively: once, few, many, or a class where the clone is expanded.

TGTGCCAGCAGCTTCGCAGGGCGTGATACGCAGTATTTT	CASSFAGRDTQYF	TRBJ2-3	-	few	TRBV7-8
TGCAGCGTTGGTTGGCGCACAACTAATGAAAAACTGTTTTTT	CSVGWRTTNEKLFF	TRBJ1-4	-	-	TRBV29-1
TGTGCCAGCAGCTTAGGACTAGCGGGAGGGTTTGACGAGCAGTACTTC	CASSLGLAGGFDEQYF	TRBJ2-7	TRBD2	-	TRBV7-7
TGTGCCAGCAGCCGTTGGACAGATACGCAGTATTTT	CASSRWTDTQYF	TRBJ2-3	-	few	TRBV13
TGTGCCAGCAGACAACTTAGCGGGAGCTCCTACGAGCAGTACTTC	CASRQLSGSSYEQYF	TRBJ2-7	TRBD2	-	TRBV28
TGCGCCAGCAGCCTCCCCGGTCATTTTAGCGGGAGGTCTGGGGACAATGAGCAGTTCTTC	CASSLPGHFSGRSGDNEQFF	TRBJ2-1	TRBD2	few	TRBV4-3
TGTGCCAGCAGTTATGGGATTGTGAGGGGGGGTCAGGATACGCAGTATTTT	CASSYGIVRGGQDTQYF	TRBJ2-3	-	few	TRBV6-5
TGTGCCAGCAGCTCCACGACAGGGGGCGGCACTGAAGCTTTCTTT	CASSSTTGGGTEAFF	TRBJ1-1	TRBD1	-	TRBV7-2
TGCAGTGCGCGGGCCCGGCGGCCCACCAGCTCCTACAATGAGCAGTTCTTC	CSARARRPTSSYNEQFF	TRBJ2-1	-	-	TRBV20-1
TGTGCCAGCAGCTTAGGACTAGGAGGCAATGAGCAGTTCTTC	CASSLGLGGNEQFF	TRBJ2-1	-	-	TRBV7-2
TGTGCCAGTCCGCGGCAGAGAGCGGAGGGGACCTACGAGCAGTACTTC	CASPRQRAEGTYEQYF	TRBJ2-7	-	few	TRBV27
TGTGCCAGCAGCAAGAGGGAAGCGAACACCGGGGAGCTGTTTTTT	CASSKREANTGELFF	TRBJ2-2	-	-	TRBV21-1
TGTGCCAGCACCACTCGGCCGGGGGGACTGATTTATGGCTACACCTTC	CASTTRPGGLIYGYTF	TRBJ1-2	-	-	TRBV6-2/TRBV6-3
TGTGCCACCAGTGAGCCGACAGGGAAGGGGAATGAGCAGTTCTTC	CATSEPTGKGNEQFF	TRBJ2-1	TRBD1	few	TRBV24-1
TGTGCCAGCAGCTCATCTTGGGGGAGGGCCCGAGTAGATACGCAGTATTTT	CASSSSWGRARVDTQYF	TRBJ2-3	TRBD2	few	TRBV7-2
TGTGCCAGCAGTGAAGCGAGAATCACCTTCCGGCATGGCTACACCTTC	CASSEARITFRHGYTF	TRBJ1-2	-	-	TRBV6-1
TGTGCCACCAGCAGAGAGAGTGGCGGGGGGAATGAGCAGTTCTTC	CATSRESGGGNEQFF	TRBJ2-1	TRBD2	-	TRBV15
TGCAGTGCTAGTGAGGTCCCTTATAATTCACCCCTCCACTTT	CSASEVPYNSPLHF	TRBJ1-6	-	-	TRBV20-1
TGTGCCAGCAGCCAAGAGGTAGCGGGAGTCATAGATACGCAGTATTTT	CASSQEVAGVIDTQYF	TRBJ2-3	TRBD2	few	TRBV3-1
TGCGCCAGCAGCTTGGAGGTCGGAAAGTATGGCTACACCTTC	CASSLEVGKYGYTF	TRBJ1-2	-	-	TRBV5-1
TGTGCCAGCAGCTTGGACCCTAGCGGAGGGAGCTCCTACAATGAGCAGTTCTTC	CASSLDPSGGSSYNEQFF	TRBJ2-1	TRBD2	-	TRBV7-8
TGTGCCAGCAGCTCTAGGACAAGCCTCTATAGCAATCAGCCCCAGCATTTT	CASSSRTSLYSNQPQHF	TRBJ1-5	-	many	TRBV7-2
TGTGCCAGCAGTTGGCTAGGGAATAGAAAGTCCACAGATACGCAGTATTTT	CASSWLGNRKSTDTQYF	TRBJ2-3	-	-	TRBV12-3/TRBV12-4
TGTGCCAGCAGCCCGTCGTGGACTAGCGGCTTCTACGAGCAGTACTTC	CASSPSWTSGFYEQYF	TRBJ2-7	TRBD2	-	TRBV7-9
TGCAGTGCCCCGGAGAGCGGGACTACCTACAATGAGCAGTTCTTC	CSAPESGTTYNEQFF	TRBJ2-1	TRBD2	-	TRBV20-1
TGTGCCAGCTCGAACATGGGAGATACGCAGTATTTT	CASSNMGDTQYF	TRBJ2-3	-	few	TRBV18
TGTGCCAGCAGCCCTGACAGGGGGCCTTGGAACACCATATATTTT	CASSPDRGPWNTIYF	TRBJ1-3	TRBD1	-	TRBV7-2
TGCAGTGCTAGAGCCCCAGGATACCAAGAGACCCAGTACTTC	CSARAPGYQETQYF	TRBJ2-5	-	-	TRBV20-1
TGTGCCAGCAGCTTACTCGGCGGGGGGTCCCCCGGGGGGCTGTTTTTT	CASSLLGGGSPGGLFF	TRBJ2-2	TRBD2	-	TRBV13
TGCAGTGCTAGAGAAGGGGCGGGTGGGGCCAACGTCCTGACTTTC	CSAREGAGGANVLTF	TRBJ2-6	-	few	TRBV20-1
TGTGCCAGCAGCGTAGCGGGAGTTCTCGCAGATACGCAGTATTTT	CASSVAGVLADTQYF	TRBJ2-3	TRBD2	few	TRBV11-2
TGCAGTGCTAAAACGACAGGGGTTAGCAATCAGCCCCAGCATTTT	CSAKTTGVSNQPQHF	TRBJ1-5	TRBD1	-	TRBV20-1
TGTGCCAGCAGCGGCCGTGTCTCGACCACCGGGGAGCTGTTTTTT	CASSGRVSTTGELFF	TRBJ2-2	-	-	TRBV7-9
TGCAGTGCACCCGACAGGCCCACTCTTAGCTCCTATAATTCACCCCTCCACTTT	CSAPDRPTLSSYNSPLHF	TRBJ1-6	-	-	TRBV20-1
TGTGCCAGCTCACCTAGGTATGGGGATAGCACCTATGGCTACACCTTC	CASSPRYGDSTYGYTF	TRBJ1-2	-	-	TRBV18
TGTGCCAGCAGTTACTCGAGTAGCTCCTACAATGAGCAGTTCTTC	CASSYSSSSYNEQFF	TRBJ2-1	-	-	TRBV6-2/TRBV6-3
TGTGCCAGCAGTTTACGGGACTCCTACGAGCAGTACTTC	CASSLRDSYEQYF	TRBJ2-7	-	-	TRBV12-3/TRBV12-4
TGTGCCATCAGTGACCGCGAGACCCAGTACTTC	CAISDRETQYF	TRBJ2-5	-	many	TRBV10-3
TGTGCCAGCAGCGTAGATCTGGGGGGCTATGGCTACACCTTC	CASSVDLGGYGYTF	TRBJ1-2	-	-	TRBV9
TGCGCCAGCAGCTTGGGACTAGGGGACAATGAGCAGTTCTTC	CASSLGLGDNEQFF	TRBJ2-1	-	-	TRBV5-1
TGTGCCAGCAGCCTAACAGGGGGCTGGGAAAAACTGTTTTTT	CASSLTGGWEKLFF	TRBJ1-4	TRBD1	few	TRBV13
TGTGCCAGCAGTAAAGTGGGGACCAACTACGAGCAGTACTTC	CASSKVGTNYEQYF	TRBJ2-7	-	few	TRBV28
TGTGCCAGCAGTTTATACCGAAACACTGAAGCTTTCTTT	CASSLYRNTEAFF	TRBJ1-1	-	few	TRBV27
TGCGCCAGCAGCTTGGAAGGCAGGGGGGATGAGCAGTTCTTC	CASSLEGRGDEQFF	TRBJ2-1	-	-	TRBV5-1